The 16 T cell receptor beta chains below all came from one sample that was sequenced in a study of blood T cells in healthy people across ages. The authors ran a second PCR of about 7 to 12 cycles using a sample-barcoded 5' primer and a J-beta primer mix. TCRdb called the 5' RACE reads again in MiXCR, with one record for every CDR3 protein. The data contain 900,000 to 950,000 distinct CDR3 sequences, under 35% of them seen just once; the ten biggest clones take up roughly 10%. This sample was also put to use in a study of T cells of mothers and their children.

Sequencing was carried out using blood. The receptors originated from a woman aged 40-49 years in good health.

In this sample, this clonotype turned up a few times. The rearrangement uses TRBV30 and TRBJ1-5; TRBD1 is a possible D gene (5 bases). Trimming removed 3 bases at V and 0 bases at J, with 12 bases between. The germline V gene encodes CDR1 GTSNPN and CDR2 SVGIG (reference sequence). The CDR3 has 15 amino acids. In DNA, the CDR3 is TGTGCCTGGAGGGGACCTGGGCATAGCAATCAGCCCCAGCATTTT. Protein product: CAWRGPGHSNQPQHF.

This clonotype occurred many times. CDR3 amino acids: CASSLDEVGRGQNIQYF. The CDR3 DNA reads TGTGCCAGCAGCTTAGATGAAGTGGGCAGGGGCCAAAACATTCAGTACTTC. The chain combines TRBV11-2 with TRBJ2-4, with D possibly matching TRBD1 (6 bases). This CDR3 region has 17 residues. Deletions cut 0 bases from V and 5 bases from J, with 17 bases between. Per germline, CDR1 SGHAT and CDR2 FQNNGV.

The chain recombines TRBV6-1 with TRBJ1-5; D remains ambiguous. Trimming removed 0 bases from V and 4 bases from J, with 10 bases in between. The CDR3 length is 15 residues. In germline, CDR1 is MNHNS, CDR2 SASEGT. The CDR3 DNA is TGTGCCAGCAGTGAAGCGGTCGATCTTAATCAGCCCCAGCATTTT. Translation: CASSEAVDLNQPQHF.

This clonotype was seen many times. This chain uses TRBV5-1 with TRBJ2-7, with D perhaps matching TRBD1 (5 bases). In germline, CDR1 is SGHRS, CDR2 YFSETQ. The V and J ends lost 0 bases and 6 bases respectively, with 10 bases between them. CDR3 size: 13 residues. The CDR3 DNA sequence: TGCGCCAGCAGCTTGGATCAGGGTCTCGAGCAGTACTTC. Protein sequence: CASSLDQGLEQYF.

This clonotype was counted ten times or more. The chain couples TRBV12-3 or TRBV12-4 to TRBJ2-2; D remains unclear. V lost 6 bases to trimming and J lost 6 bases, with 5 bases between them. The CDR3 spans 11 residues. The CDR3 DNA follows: TGTGCCAGCAGCCCCCCCGGGGAGCTGTTTTTT. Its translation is CASSPPGELFF.

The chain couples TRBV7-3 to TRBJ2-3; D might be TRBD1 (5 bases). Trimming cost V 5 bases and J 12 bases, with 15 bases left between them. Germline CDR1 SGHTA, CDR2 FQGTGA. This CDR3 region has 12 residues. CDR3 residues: CASSVYTGPQYF. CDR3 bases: TGTGCCAGCAGCGTTTACACAGGCCCCCAGTATTTT.

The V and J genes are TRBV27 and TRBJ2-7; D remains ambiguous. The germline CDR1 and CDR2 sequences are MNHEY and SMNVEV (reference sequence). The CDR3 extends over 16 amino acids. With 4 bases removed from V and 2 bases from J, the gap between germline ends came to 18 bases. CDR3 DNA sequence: TGTGCCAGCAGTTCAGACACCCGCAAACGTACCTACGAGCAGTACTTC. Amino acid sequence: CASSSDTRKRTYEQYF.

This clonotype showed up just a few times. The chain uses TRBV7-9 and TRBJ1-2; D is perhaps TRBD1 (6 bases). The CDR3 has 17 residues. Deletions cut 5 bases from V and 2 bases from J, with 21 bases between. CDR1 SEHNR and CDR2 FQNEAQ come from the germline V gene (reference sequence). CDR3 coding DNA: TGTGCCAGCAGCCCACCTGTTGGGGGGCGCCGGAACTATGGCTACACCTTC. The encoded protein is CASSPPVGGRRNYGYTF. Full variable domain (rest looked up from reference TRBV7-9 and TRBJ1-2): DTGVSQNPRHKITKRGQNVTFRCDPISEHNRLYWYRQTLGQGPEFLTYFQNEAQLEKSRLLSDRFSAERPKGSFSTLEIQRTEQGDSAMYLCASSPPVGGRRNYGYTFGSGTRLTVV.

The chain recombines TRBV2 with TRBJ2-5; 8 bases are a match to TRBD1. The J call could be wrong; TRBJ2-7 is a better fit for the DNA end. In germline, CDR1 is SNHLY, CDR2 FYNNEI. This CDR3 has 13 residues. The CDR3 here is CASSLTGEDEQYF. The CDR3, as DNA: TGTGCCAGCAGCTTGACAGGGGAGGACGAGCAGTACTTC.

In nucleotides, the CDR3 is TGCGCCAGCAGCCAATGGGGGACCCAAGAGACCCAGTACTTC. It is translated as CASSQWGTQETQYF. This chain links TRBV4-3 with TRBJ2-5; D is perhaps TRBD1 or TRBD2 (5 bases each). Trimming shortened V by 2 bases and J by 1 base, and 8 bases separated the two germline ends. CDR3 length: 14 amino acids. CDR1 is LGHNA and CDR2 is YSLEER in the germline V gene.

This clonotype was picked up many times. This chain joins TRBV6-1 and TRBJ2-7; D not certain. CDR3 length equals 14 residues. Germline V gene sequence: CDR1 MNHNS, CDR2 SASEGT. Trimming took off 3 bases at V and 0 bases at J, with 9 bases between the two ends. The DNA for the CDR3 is TGTGCCAGCAGTGACGACGGGTACTCCTACGAGCAGTACTTC. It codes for CASSDDGYSYEQYF.

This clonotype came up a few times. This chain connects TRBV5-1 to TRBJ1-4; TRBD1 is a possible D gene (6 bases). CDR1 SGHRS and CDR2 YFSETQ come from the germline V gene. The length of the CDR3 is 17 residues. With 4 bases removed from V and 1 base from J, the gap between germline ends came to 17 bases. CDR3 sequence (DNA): TGCGCCAGCAGCCTGCCACAGGGAGTGGGAACTAATGAAAAACTGTTTTTT. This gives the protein CASSLPQGVGTNEKLFF.

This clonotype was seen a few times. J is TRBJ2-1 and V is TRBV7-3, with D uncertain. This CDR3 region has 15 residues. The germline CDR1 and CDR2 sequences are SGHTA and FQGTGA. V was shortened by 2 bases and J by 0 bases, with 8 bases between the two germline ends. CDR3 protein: CASSLYSSSYNEQFF. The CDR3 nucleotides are TGTGCCAGCAGCTTATATTCGAGCTCCTACAATGAGCAGTTCTTC. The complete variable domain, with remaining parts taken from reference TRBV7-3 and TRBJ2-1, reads GAGVSQTPSNKVTEKGKYVELRCDPISGHTALYWYRQSLGQGPEFLIYFQGTGAADDSGLPNDRFFAVRPEGSVSTLKIQRTERGDSAVYLCASSLYSSSYNEQFFGPGTRLTVL.

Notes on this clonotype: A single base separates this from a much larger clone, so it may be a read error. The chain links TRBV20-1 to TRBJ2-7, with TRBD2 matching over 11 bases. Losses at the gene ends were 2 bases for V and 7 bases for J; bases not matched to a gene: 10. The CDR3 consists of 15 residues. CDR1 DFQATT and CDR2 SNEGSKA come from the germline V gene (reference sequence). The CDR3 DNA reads TGCAGTGCTAGAACACCTAGCGGGGGGAATAATGAGCAGTACTTC. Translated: CSARTPSGGNNEQYF.

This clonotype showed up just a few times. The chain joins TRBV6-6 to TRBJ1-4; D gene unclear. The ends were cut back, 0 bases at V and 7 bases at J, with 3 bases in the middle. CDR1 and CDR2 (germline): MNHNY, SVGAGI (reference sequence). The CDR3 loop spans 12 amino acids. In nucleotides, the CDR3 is TGTGCCAGCAGTTACTCTCGTGAAAAACTGTTTTTT. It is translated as CASSYSREKLFF.

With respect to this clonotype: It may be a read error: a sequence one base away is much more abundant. As DNA, the CDR3 is TGTGCCGGCAGCTTAGCCGGGACAGGGACTCTAGGATCCTACGAGCAGTACTTC. Protein sequence: CAGSLAGTGTLGSYEQYF. The chain employs TRBV7-2 and TRBJ2-7; 9 nucleotides match TRBD1. The CDR3 loop spans 18 amino acids. CDR1 is SGHTA, CDR2 FQGNSA, per germline. The full variable domain, rest sourced from reference TRBV7-2 and TRBJ2-7, is GAGVSQSPSNKVTEKGKDVELRCDPISGHTALYWYRQSLGQGLEFLIYFQGNSAPDKSGLPSDRFSAERTGGSVSTLTIQRTQQEDSAVYLCAGSLAGTGTLGSYEQYFGPGTRLTVT.